The rows below give T cell receptor beta chains drawn from one sample of a study of blood T cell repertoires in COVID-19. Sequencing used immunoSEQ multiplex PCR; TCRdb keeps in-frame clones, though not all of them. The sample shows tens of thousands of clones, about 85% of them seen only once. The sample taken for sequencing was peripheral blood. Every receptor here comes from a man between 60 and 70 years old with COVID-19, enrolled during active disease. Each CDR3 is given with its conserved first and last residue. Clone sizes are given selectively: once, few, many, or a class where the clone is expanded.

v_call,clone_size,cdr3_aa
TRBV7-6,NA,CASSRDRGKTGNTIYF
TRBV19,NA,CASSTTSGRRETQYF
TRBV4-1,few,CASSRGQGASGNTIYF
TRBV6-5,NA,CASRLSGGSTEAFF
TRBV3-1/TRBV3-2,once,CASSRESSGGGYEQYF
TRBV6-5,NA,CASRVARENSPLHF
TRBV6-5,NA,CASSLPGGNTEAFF
TRBV3-1/TRBV3-2,NA,CASSRSATNEKLFF
TRBV24-1,NA,CATSDSWTGNGYTF
TRBV28,NA,CASSTPGSGRGNEQFF
TRBV11-3,NA,CASSHLGTSGSRGEQFF
TRBV7-2,NA,CASSLYSDTQYF
TRBV5-6,NA,CASSFGGSGLVSYEQYF
TRBV28,once,CASSPQGAVDYEQYF
TRBV27,NA,CASSLRGRPNTGELFF
TRBV5-1,NA,CASSLVAGNTEAFF
TRBV28,once,CASRLGGGYNEQFF
TRBV21-1,NA,CASTLRSSYEQYF
TRBV2,NA,CASSRDRDNEQFF
TRBV19,NA,CASKTPGSGNTIYF
TRBV27,NA,CASSQLRDTYEQYF
TRBV18,NA,CASSPGDARTSGSSHNEQFF
TRBV6-6,once,CASSWAGTGDEKLFF
TRBV6-4,NA,CASRLQGADTEAFF
TRBV27,NA,CASSLGQGIGNSPLHF
TRBV20-1,NA,CSASTGGQIQPQHF
TRBV5-6,once,CASSLGGPSGRGSYNEQFF
TRBV11-2,NA,CASSLEPSTGYF
TRBV21-1,NA,CASSTPGQGGQNTEAFF
TRBV30,NA,CAWSVATGVDRVRGQPQHF
TRBV29-1,NA,CSVSGTGGSSGYTF
TRBV16,few,CASSVLAYEQYF
TRBV29-1,NA,CSSRKGEETQYF
TRBV20-1,once,CSASLGDSSPSVGYTF
TRBV5-1,NA,CASSLLFRDGTSADTQYF
TRBV5-6,NA,CASSLGGQGFQPQHF
TRBV5-5,once,CASSPGGGNTIYF
TRBV24-1,NA,CATSDPGMVRGDTGELFF
TRBV20-1,NA,CSASPKRRPLLFTDTQYF
TRBV5-1,NA,CASGLAPANIQYF
TRBV7-6,NA,CASSSRQGRNTEAFF
TRBV10-3,NA,CAIRETGDSTDTQYF
TRBV11-2,once,CASSSRTGGLVGGGYTF
TRBV7-3,NA,CASSPLGQADTQYF
TRBV9,NA,CASSTTESSYNSPLHF
TRBV28,NA,CASGEALYGYTF